The rows below give T cell receptor beta chains drawn from one sample of a study of T cell repertoires in cytomegalovirus infection. Their cognate antigens are unknown. TCRdb reprocessed the reads with MiXCR, giving one entry per CDR3 protein. Seen here are 550,000 to 700,000 distinct CDR3 sequences, over 35% observed once, and the top ten hold about 48%. The sample in question was cultured PBMCs, obtained from culture after CMV antigen stimulation. These TCRs come from a human donor in good health (CMV status not recorded). Some clones in this sample may be carry-over from other donors' samples. CDR3s include the opening cysteine and the closing phenylalanine or tryptophan.

TRBJ2-3 | TRBV5-6 | 18 | CASSFPLLAGGGTDTQYF
TRBJ2-7 | TRBV4-2 | 13 | CASSQGTTSEQYF
TRBJ2-7 | TRBV7-2 | 11 | CASSTYYEQYF
TRBJ1-1 | TRBV12-3/TRBV12-4 | 14 | CASSPQLVNTEAFF
TRBJ2-7 | TRBV7-8 | 12 | CASGTTIYEQYF
TRBJ2-3 | TRBV7-2 | 15 | CASSPGLASTDTQYF
TRBJ1-4 | TRBV19 | 14 | CASSIEGAAARLFF
TRBJ1-2 | TRBV18 | 15 | CASSPTGQGAYGYTF
TRBJ1-5 | TRBV6-2/TRBV6-3 | 15 | CASSYSSGQRQPQHF
TRBJ2-1 | TRBV6-2/TRBV6-3 | 13 | CASSITGSNEQFF
TRBJ2-1 | TRBV20-1 | 12 | CSAREQYNEQFF
TRBJ2-1 | TRBV28 | 13 | CASSLSRWFEQFF
TRBJ2-5 | TRBV6-1 | 10 | CASPLGTQYF
TRBJ2-5 | TRBV12-3/TRBV12-4 | 18 | CASSVTGTSGDPRETQYF
TRBJ2-7 | TRBV4-2 | 15 | CASSQDDRGPYEQYF
TRBJ1-5 | TRBV6-1 | 15 | CASSATGFGNQPQHF
TRBJ1-1 | TRBV29-1 | 11 | CSGAVNTEAFF
TRBJ2-5 | TRBV7-2 | 14 | CASMSGLSLPTQYF
TRBJ1-5 | TRBV2 | 15 | CASRGVTGKAQPQHF
TRBJ2-5 | TRBV20-1 | 12 | CSGVSGQETQYF
TRBJ1-2 | TRBV4-1 | 15 | CASSQERTMNYGYTF
TRBJ1-1 | TRBV7-2 | 16 | CASSSLPIGMNTEAFF
TRBJ2-3 | TRBV7-8 | 16 | CASSPNGRGATDTQYF
TRBJ2-1 | TRBV5-1 | 14 | CASSSLTSANEQFF
TRBJ1-5 | TRBV12-3/TRBV12-4 | 16 | CASSSNSLYSNQPQHF
TRBJ2-1 | TRBV10-3 | 13 | CAISESERSEQFF
TRBJ2-7 | TRBV7-9 | 15 | CASSSAAGGNYEQYF
TRBJ2-7 | TRBV20-1 | 13 | CSAISGVGYEQYF
TRBJ2-1 | TRBV28 | 15 | CASTNGARVAGEQFF
TRBJ2-3 | TRBV12-3/TRBV12-4 | 20 | CASSKPRLAPDLGSTDTQYF
TRBJ2-3 | TRBV7-9 | 15 | CASSWTGKNRDTQYF
TRBJ2-5 | TRBV12-3/TRBV12-4 | 16 | CASSFVVGRAPETQYF
TRBJ2-2 | TRBV29-1 | 14 | CSVGFRGQTGELFF
TRBJ2-1 | TRBV20-1 | 14 | CSARVLAGRDEQFF
TRBJ2-7 | TRBV19 | 13 | CASSIGVAYEQYF
TRBJ1-2 | TRBV5-1 | 12 | CASSLGFYGYTF
TRBJ2-1 | TRBV7-2 | 14 | CASSLTGPYNEQFF
TRBJ1-2 | TRBV19 | 16 | CASSPRADRIFYGYTF
TRBJ2-6 | TRBV7-8 | 16 | CASSPGGNSGANVLTF
TRBJ1-5 | TRBV6-6 | 14 | CASSYSQGAQPQHF
TRBJ2-7 | TRBV7-2 | 14 | CASSFLRDSYEQYF
TRBJ1-6 | TRBV7-2 | 15 | CASSLGGVHNSPLHF
TRBJ1-2 | TRBV4-1 | 15 | CASSQDDRSGFDPTF
TRBJ1-2 | TRBV10-3 | 13 | CASEGTGSYGYTF
TRBJ2-7 | TRBV27 | 14 | CASSLLGNSYEQYF
TRBJ2-3 | TRBV7-2 | 15 | CASSLQGGSTDTQYF
TRBJ2-1 | TRBV2 | 15 | CASRTSGKTTGEQFF
TRBJ2-5 | TRBV20-1 | 14 | CSAPQRGVIETQYF
TRBJ2-1 | TRBV19 | 14 | CASSAQTSADEQFF
TRBJ1-2 | TRBV10-3 | 15 | CAISEAKDLAYGYTF
TRBJ1-1 | TRBV20-1 | 14 | CSASAAGRNTEAFF
TRBJ1-6 | TRBV7-6 | 13 | CASSTGANSPLHF
TRBJ2-6 | TRBV15 | 16 | CATSNGRGSGANVLTF
TRBJ2-3 | TRBV11-2 | 17 | CASSLPPGLAGTDTQYF
TRBJ2-7 | TRBV27 | 14 | CASKLAGGLLHEYF